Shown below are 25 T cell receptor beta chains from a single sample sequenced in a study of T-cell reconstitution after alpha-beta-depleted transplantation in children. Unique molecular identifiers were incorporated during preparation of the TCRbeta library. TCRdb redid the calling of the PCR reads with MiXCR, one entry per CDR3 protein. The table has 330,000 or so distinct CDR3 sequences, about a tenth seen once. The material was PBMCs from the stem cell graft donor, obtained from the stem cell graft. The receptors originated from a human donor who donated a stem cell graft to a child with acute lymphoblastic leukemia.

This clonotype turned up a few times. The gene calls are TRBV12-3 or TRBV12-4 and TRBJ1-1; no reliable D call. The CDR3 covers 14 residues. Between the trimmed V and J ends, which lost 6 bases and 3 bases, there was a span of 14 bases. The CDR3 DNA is TGTGCCAGCAGGAGGGTGGCGTGGGACACTGAAGCTTTCTTT. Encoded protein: CASRRVAWDTEAFF.

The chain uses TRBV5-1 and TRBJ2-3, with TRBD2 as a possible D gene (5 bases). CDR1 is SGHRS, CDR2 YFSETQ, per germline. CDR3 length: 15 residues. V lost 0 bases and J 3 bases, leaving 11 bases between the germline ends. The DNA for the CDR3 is TGCGCCAGCAGCTTGGTGGGGAGCAGGACAGATACGCAGTATTTT. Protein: CASSLVGSRTDTQYF.

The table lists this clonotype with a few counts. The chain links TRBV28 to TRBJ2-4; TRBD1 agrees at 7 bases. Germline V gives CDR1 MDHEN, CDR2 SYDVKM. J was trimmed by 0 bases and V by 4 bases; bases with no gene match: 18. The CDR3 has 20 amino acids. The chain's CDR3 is CASSSIGADRPILAKNIQYF. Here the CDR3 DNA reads TGTGCCAGCAGTTCTATCGGGGCGGACAGGCCGATTCTAGCCAAAAACATTCAGTACTTC.

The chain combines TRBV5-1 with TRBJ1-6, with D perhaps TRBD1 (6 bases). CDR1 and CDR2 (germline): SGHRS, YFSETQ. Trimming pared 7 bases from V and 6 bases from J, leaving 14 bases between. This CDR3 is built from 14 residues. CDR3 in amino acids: CASCPGTTNSPLHF. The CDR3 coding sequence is TGCGCCAGCTGCCCCGGGACAACTAATTCACCCCTCCACTTT.

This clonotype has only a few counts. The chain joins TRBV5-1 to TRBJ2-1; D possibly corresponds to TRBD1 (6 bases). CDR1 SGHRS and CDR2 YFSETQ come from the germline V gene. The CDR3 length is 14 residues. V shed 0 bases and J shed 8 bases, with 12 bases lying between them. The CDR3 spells CASSLAKGVDEQFF. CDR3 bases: TGCGCCAGCAGCTTGGCCAAGGGGGTCGATGAGCAGTTCTTC.

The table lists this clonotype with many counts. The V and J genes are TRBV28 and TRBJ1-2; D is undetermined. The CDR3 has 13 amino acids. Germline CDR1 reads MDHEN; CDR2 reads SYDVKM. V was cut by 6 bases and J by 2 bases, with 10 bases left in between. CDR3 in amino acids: CASRVDRNYGYTF. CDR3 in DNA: TGTGCCAGCAGAGTGGACCGCAACTATGGCTACACCTTC.

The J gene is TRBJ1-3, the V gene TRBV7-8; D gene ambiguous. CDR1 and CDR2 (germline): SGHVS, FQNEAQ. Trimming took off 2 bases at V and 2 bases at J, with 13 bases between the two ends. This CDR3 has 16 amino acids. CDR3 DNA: TGTGCCAGCAGCTTATATATGGTAACGGCTGGAAACACCATATATTTT. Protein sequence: CASSLYMVTAGNTIYF. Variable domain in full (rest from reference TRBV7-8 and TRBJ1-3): GAGVSQSPRYKVAKRGQDVALRCDPISGHVSLFWYQQALGQGPEFLTYFQNEAQLDKSGLPSDRFFAERPEGSVSTLKIQRTQQEDSAVYLCASSLYMVTAGNTIYFGEGSWLTVV.

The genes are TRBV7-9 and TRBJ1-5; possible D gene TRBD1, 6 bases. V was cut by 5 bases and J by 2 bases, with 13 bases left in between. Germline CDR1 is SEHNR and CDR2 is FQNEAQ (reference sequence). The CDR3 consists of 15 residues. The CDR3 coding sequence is TGTGCCAGCAGCGCGCGAGCAGGGGGCAATCAGCCCCAGCATTTT. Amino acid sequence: CASSARAGGNQPQHF. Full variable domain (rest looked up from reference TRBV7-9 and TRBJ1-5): DTGVSQNPRHKITKRGQNVTFRCDPISEHNRLYWYRQTLGQGPEFLTYFQNEAQLEKSRLLSDRFSAERPKGSFSTLEIQRTEQGDSAMYLCASSARAGGNQPQHFGDGTRLSIL.

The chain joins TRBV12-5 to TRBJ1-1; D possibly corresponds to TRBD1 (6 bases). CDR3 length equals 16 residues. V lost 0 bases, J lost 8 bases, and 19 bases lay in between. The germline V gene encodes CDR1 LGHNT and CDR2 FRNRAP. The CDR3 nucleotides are TGTGCTAGTGGTTTGGTACGACGGGGGGCGGTCGCGGAAGCTTTCTTT. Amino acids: CASGLVRRGAVAEAFF.

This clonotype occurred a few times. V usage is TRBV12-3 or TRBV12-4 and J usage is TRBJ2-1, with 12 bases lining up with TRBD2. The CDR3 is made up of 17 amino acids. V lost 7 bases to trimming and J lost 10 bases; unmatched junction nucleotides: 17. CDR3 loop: CASTKTSILAGGDEQFF. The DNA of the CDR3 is TGTGCCAGCACCAAGACCTCAATACTAGCGGGAGGAGACGAGCAGTTCTTC.

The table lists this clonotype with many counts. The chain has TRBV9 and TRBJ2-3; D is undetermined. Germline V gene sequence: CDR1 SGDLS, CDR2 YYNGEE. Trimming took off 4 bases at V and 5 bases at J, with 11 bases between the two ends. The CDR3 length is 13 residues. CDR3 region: CASSLRTGDTQYF. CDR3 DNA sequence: TGTGCCAGCAGCCTCCGAACTGGAGATACGCAGTATTTT.

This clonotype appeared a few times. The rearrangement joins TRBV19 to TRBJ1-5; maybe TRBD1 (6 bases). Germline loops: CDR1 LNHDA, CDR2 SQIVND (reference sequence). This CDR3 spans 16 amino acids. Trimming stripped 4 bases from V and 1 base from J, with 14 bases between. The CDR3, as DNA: TGTGCCAGTAGTACAACCTGGGGGCAGAGCAATCAGCCCCAGCATTTT. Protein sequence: CASSTTWGQSNQPQHF.

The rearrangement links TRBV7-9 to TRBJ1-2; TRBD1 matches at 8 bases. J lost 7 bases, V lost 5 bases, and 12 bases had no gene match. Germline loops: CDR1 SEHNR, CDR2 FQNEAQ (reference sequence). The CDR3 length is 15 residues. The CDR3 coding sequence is TGTGCCAGCAGCCAAAGGGAGGACAGGGAGAGTGGCTACACCTTC. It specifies CASSQREDRESGYTF.

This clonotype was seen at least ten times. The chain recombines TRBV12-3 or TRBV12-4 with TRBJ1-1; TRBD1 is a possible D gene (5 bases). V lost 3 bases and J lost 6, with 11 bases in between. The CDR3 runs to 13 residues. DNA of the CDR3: TGTGCCAGCAGTTTCCAGGGTAGGGCTGAAGCTTTCTTT. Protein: CASSFQGRAEAFF.

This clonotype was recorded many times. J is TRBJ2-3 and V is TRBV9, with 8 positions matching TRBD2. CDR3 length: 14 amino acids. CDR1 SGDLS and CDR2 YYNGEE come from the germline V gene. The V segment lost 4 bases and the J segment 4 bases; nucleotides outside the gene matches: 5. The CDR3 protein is CASSPGGGPDTQYF. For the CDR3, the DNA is TGTGCCAGCAGCCCCGGGGGGGGGCCAGATACGCAGTATTTT. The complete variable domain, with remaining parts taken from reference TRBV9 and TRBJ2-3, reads DSGVTQTPKHLITATGQRVTLRCSPRSGDLSVYWYQQSLDQGLQFLIQYYNGEERAKGNILERFSAQQFPDLHSELNLSSLELGDSALYFCASSPGGGPDTQYFGPGTRLTVL.

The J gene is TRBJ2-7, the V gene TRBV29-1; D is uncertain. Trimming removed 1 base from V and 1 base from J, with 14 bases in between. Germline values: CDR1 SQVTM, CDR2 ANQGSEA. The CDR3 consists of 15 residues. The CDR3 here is CSVEGVTPGSYEQYF. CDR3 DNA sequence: TGCAGCGTTGAAGGGGTGACACCAGGATCCTACGAGCAGTACTTC.

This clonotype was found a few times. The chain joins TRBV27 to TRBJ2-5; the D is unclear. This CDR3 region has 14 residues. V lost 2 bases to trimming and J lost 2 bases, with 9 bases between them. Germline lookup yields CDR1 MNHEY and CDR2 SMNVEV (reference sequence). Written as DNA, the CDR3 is TGTGCCAGCAGTTTAAGGTCGGCACAAGAGACCCAGTACTTC. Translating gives CASSLRSAQETQYF.

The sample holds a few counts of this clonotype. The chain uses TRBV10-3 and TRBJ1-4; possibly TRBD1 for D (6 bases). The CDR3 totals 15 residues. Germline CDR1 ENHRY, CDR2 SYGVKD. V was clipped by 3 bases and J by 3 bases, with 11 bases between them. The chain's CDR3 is CAISDTGKANEKLFF. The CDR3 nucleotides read TGTGCCATCAGTGACACAGGGAAAGCTAATGAAAAACTGTTTTTT.

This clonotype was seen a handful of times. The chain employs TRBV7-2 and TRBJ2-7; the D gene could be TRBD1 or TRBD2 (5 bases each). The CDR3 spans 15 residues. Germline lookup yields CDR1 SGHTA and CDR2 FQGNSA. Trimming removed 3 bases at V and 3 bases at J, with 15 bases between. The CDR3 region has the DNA TGTGCCAGCAGCTTCACTAGGGGCGCGAACTACGAGCAGTACTTC. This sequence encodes CASSFTRGANYEQYF.

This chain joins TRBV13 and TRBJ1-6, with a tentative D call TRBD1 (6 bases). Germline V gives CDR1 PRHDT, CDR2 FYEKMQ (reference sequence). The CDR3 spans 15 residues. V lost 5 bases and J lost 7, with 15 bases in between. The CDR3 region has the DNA TGTGCCAGCAGCGACGCGGGACACCTCAATTCACCCCTCCACTTT. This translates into CASSDAGHLNSPLHF. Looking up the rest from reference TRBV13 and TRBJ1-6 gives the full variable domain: AAGVIQSPRHLIKEKRETATLKCYPIPRHDTVYWYQQGPGQDPQFLISFYEKMQSDKGSIPDRFSAQQFSDYHSELNMSSLELGDSALYFCASSDAGHLNSPLHFGNGTRLTVT.

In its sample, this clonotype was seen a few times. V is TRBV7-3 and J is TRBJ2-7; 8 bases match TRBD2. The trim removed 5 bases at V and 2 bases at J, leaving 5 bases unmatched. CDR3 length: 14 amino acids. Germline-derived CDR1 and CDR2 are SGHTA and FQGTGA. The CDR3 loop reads CASSPGGIAYEQYF. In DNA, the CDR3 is TGTGCCAGCAGCCCGGGAGGGATCGCCTACGAGCAGTACTTC. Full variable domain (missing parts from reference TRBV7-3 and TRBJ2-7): GAGVSQTPSNKVTEKGKYVELRCDPISGHTALYWYRQSLGQGPEFLIYFQGTGAADDSGLPNDRFFAVRPEGSVSTLKIQRTERGDSAVYLCASSPGGIAYEQYFGPGTRLTVT.

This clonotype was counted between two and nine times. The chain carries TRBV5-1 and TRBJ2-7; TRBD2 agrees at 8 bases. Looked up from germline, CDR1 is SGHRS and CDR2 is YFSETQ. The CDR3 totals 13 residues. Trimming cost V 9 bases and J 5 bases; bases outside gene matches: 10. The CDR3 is CATSRQGLDEQYF. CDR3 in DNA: TGCGCCACCTCTCGTCAGGGACTAGACGAGCAGTACTTC.

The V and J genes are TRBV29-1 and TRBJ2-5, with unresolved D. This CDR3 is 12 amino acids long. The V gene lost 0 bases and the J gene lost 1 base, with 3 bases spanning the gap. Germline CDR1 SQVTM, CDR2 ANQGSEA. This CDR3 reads CSVEDGQETQYF. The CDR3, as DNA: TGCAGCGTTGAAGACGGCCAAGAGACCCAGTACTTC.

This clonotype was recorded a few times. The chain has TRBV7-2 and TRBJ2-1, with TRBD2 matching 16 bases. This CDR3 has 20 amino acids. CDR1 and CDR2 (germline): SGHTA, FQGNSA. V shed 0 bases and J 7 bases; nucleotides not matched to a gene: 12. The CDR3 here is CASSLAPSGLAGGLRNEQFF. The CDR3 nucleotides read TGTGCCAGCAGCTTAGCTCCTTCGGGACTAGCGGGAGGGCTGAGGAATGAGCAGTTCTTC.

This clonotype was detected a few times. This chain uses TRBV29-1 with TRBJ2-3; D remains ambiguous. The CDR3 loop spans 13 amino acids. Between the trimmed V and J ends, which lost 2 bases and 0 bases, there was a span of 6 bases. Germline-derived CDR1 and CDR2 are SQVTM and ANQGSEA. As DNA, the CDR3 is TGCAGCGTTGAAATGGGAAGCACAGATACGCAGTATTTT. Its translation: CSVEMGSTDTQYF.